The text below deals with one T cell receptor (beta chain). What this receptor recognizes is not known. No quality values exist for individual bases; no much larger clone is one base distant. The iRepertoire nested amplicon-rescue multiplex PCR (arm-PCR) platform was used to amplify TCR alpha and beta CDR3 regions from RNA. The input for one-step reverse transcription and amplification was roughly 85-400 ng of tissue mRNA or PBMC total RNA. Following bead purification, Illumina adapters were added through a secondary multiplex PCR, and the libraries were then gel-purified between 200 and 400 bp. Demultiplexing relied on internal 6-nucleotide barcodes carried by the libraries. Sequencing of the libraries was done on an Illumina MiSeq using 2x220 or 2x250 nucleotide paired-end reads. From the authors' description of their analysis: FLASH 1.2.11 was used to merge paired reads, and BWA-MEM then aligned the reads to the GRCh37 human genome before TRA and TRB reads were extracted. V and J assignment used an IMGT-derived reference of cassette sequences and CDR3 motifs that included pseudogenes. Reads were translated in three frames, and productive CDR3s were defined by a C…FGXG motif without stop codons. Clonotypes were defined as unique combinations of V-J cassette pair and CDR3 amino acid sequence. Reads were filtered by Hamming distance, with the threshold set by the sequence error rate of each sample in mapped regions. The public reads were reprocessed in TCRdb via fastp at Q25 and MiXCR, keeping in-frame beta chains. One record per CDR3 amino acid sequence lists the most common genes and DNA. V and J calls and clone size were set by TCRdb, not the authors. The sample table lists roughly 350,000 distinct CDR3 sequences, more than 35% of them with a count of one. The ten largest clones represent about 11% of the sample.

The germline V gene encodes CDR1 SGHVS and CDR2 FNYEAQ. From its cysteine to its phenylalanine, the CDR3 spans 16 amino acids. The retained sequence is limited to the CDR3, 48 bases, with the frame set at the first base. Cut back by 3 bases and 2 bases, the V and J ends lie 11 bases apart. Immediately after resection, surgical brain or tumor specimens were cryofrozen in liquid nitrogen, and peripheral blood cells were collected at the same time. This entry comes from a study of glioma-infiltrating T cells listed by TCRdb under 2016. With regard to the full study: The low-grade gliomas were WHO grade II oligodendrogliomas or astrocytomas, while the glioblastomas were WHO grade IV tumors sampled at initial diagnosis rather than at recurrent diagnosis. Dexamethasone was administered to glioma patients for six or fewer days before surgery. For blood libraries, the target was about 4- to 11-fold sequencing coverage of 900,000 to 1,000,000 peripheral T cells. TCR alpha- and beta-chain repertoires were sequenced from glioma tissue, non-neoplastic brain tissue and matched peripheral blood mononuclear cells. Each tissue-infiltrating repertoire was compared with the same patient's peripheral blood repertoire to measure divergence between tissue and blood T-cell populations. Three low-grade glioma patients, seven or eight primary glioblastoma patients, and three non-glioma patients who contributed non-neoplastic brain tissue made up the paired cohort. General findings and caveats noted by the study authors: Only a very small number of CDR3 sequences turned up in both tissue and blood, a result put down to high CDR3 diversity combined with limited sampling. In non-neoplastic patients, VJ-independent divergence between tissue and blood fell below expectation, whereas in all gliomas, and especially in low-grade gliomas, the divergence rose above expectation. Small numbers underpinned the group comparisons: roughly 8 glioblastoma patients, three low-grade glioma patients and three non-neoplastic patients. A signature set of shared blood CDR3 motifs marked patients with low tissue-blood divergence and was depleted in highly divergent patients.

The sample taken for sequencing was glioma tissue, nonneoplastic brain tissue, or PBMCs (not recorded which). The rearrangement combines TRBV7-6 with TRBJ2-6; the D gene assignment is ambiguous. This receptor was identified in a human donor with low-grade glioma or glioblastoma, undergoing nonglioma brain surgery, or in good health (not recorded which). The CDR3 region reads CASSFLSWAGANVLTF. In nucleotides, the sequence is TGTGCCAGCAGCTTTCTGAGCTGGGCTGGGGCCAACGTCCTGACTTTC.